This T cell receptor (beta chain) was sequenced in a study of OX40 agonist ivuxolimab in advanced cancers. For the study at large: With ivuxolimab, an agonistic anti-OX40 (CD134) antibody, patients were treated.

V shed 0 bases and J 5 bases; nucleotides not matched to a gene: 3. Germline lookup yields CDR1 WNHNN and CDR2 SYGVQD (reference sequence). The CDR3 spans 15 residues. Findings and caveats of the study: Some nonresponders additionally presented with little normalized T-cell clonal expansion.

Libraries were prepared by immunoSEQ multiplex PCR; TCRdb keeps only in-frame clonotypes and omits some of them. This sample carries 45,000 to 55,000 clones, 80% to 85% of them seen once, and the ten largest clones take approximately 5.8%. Notes on this clone: Its antigen is unknown.

The chain combines TRBV10-1 with TRBJ1-1; 10 bases are shared with TRBD1. The material was CD4+ or CD8+ T cells sorted from blood, obtained in a trial of the OX40 agonist ivuxolimab. This TCR was recovered from an adult with an advanced solid tumor such as melanoma, head and neck, liver or kidney cancer. CDR3 sequence reads: CASSESRTGGTEAFF. The CDR3 region has the DNA TGCGCCAGCAGTGAGTCGCGGACAGGGGGGACTGAAGCTTTCTTT.